This entry is about one T cell receptor (beta chain). Its antigen is undetermined. The CDR3 consists of 17 residues. Germline assignment: CDR1 GTSNPN and CDR2 SVGIG (reference sequence). After removal of 0 bases from V and 0 bases from J, the junction contained 4 bases not matched to a gene. The sample is drawn from a study of cytomegalovirus exposure and HLA in healthy donors. Study-level results: Rare sequences made up most TCRs, while some public TCRs were found in many donors. Cytomegalovirus association was listed for about 150 TCR beta chains.

The method was immunoSEQ multiplex PCR; TCRdb's version includes in-frame clones alone and lacks a portion of them. The sample shows about 82,000 clones, just under 95% of them seen only once. The clonotype comes from a man aged 18 to 30 in good health and CMV-seronegative. This sequence joins TRBV30 and TRBJ1-3; 11 bases agree with TRBD1. The sequenced material came from PBMCs. For the CDR3, the DNA is TGTGCCTGGAGTGTATTTGGGACAGGGGGCTCTGGAAACACCATATATTTT. It specifies CAWSVFGTGGSGNTIYF.